The sequence of this T cell receptor beta chain was determined in a study of T-cell reconstitution after alpha-beta-depleted transplantation in children. Study observations and caveats: Expanded graft clones numbering several hundred reportedly gave rise to alpha-beta T cells about two months after transplant.

CDR1 MGHRA and CDR2 YSYEKL come from the germline V gene. V was clipped by 4 bases and J by 0 bases, with 13 bases between them. There are 15 residues in the CDR3. The TCRbeta library was prepared with unique molecular identifiers. A single record per CDR3 protein comes from TCRdb applying MiXCR to the PCR reads. The data hold 700,000 to 850,000 distinct CDR3 sequences, with roughly 15% observed a single time. Worth noting for this clonotype: Its antigen is not identified.

J is TRBJ2-7 and V is TRBV4-1; possible D gene TRBD1, 5 bases. The sequenced sample was PBMCs, mostly from graft donor cells, obtained 360 days after TCRalphabeta/CD19-depleted stem cell transplant. This receptor was taken from a male patient younger than 18 who had a stem cell transplant for acute lymphoblastic leukemia, so the T cells may come from the graft donor. CDR3 region: CASSRITGGSYEQYF. Here the CDR3 DNA reads TGCGCCAGCAGCCGGATTACAGGTGGCTCCTACGAGCAGTACTTC.